This T cell receptor beta chain emerged from a study of blood T cell repertoires in COVID-19. Study-wide background: The study drew acute and convalescent COVID-19 samples from the United States, Italy and Spain. Nucleic acid was either cDNA or gDNA, and it came from T cells, B-cell-depleted T cells, or PBMCs.

Trimming took off 1 base at V and 4 bases at J, with 7 bases between the two ends. The CDR3 contains 14 residues. The V gene's germline CDR1 is SEHNR and CDR2 FQNEAQ (reference sequence). In the original workflow: The assay estimated nucleated cells by amplifying reference gene primers. Profiled with immunoSEQ multiplex PCR; TCRdb holds only in-frame clones, not every one. D and trimming come from the DNA, and the V and J calls and clone size come from that table. Altogether more than 90,000 clones are present, over 65% being singletons, with the ten largest covering roughly 6.2%. The chain employs TRBV7-9 and TRBJ1-4; TRBD1 might be the D (6 bases). Sequenced material: peripheral blood. The origin of this receptor is a man between 70 and 80 years old with acute or convalescent COVID-19. The CDR3 DNA reads TGTGCCAGCAGCTTAGGGGGACATAATGAAAAACTGTTTTTT. Translating gives CASSLGGHNEKLFF.